The clone carrying this TCR beta chain was counted a few times. Its antigen is undetermined. The V gene's germline CDR1 is DFQATT and CDR2 SNEGSKA (reference sequence). The CDR3 runs 14 residues. Deletions cut 5 bases from V and 2 bases from J, with 16 bases between. Arm-PCR of CDR3 regions and iRepertoire HTBI primers were used to build TCR beta libraries. As handled by the study authors: The samples included approximately 60 TRBV and 15 or so TRBJ segments. TCRdb analysed the multiplex PCR reads with MiXCR anew, one entry per CDR3 protein. These V and J calls are TCRdb output, not the study's own analysis. The table records over 500,000 distinct CDR3 sequences, around 15% of them present only once. The data stem from a study of regulatory T cells in long-lasting Graves disease. Findings of the study overall: Among samples with persistent disease, TRBV28, TRBJ1-2 and TRBJ2-5 were favored. Less diverse TCR repertoires were seen in persistent Graves' patients than in newly diagnosed ones.

Time point described: newly diagnosed GD, antithyroid drugs for less than 3 months. RNA extracted from PBMCs served as the sequencing template. This same sample was also taken into another study, of T cells in Graves' hyperthyroidism and ophthalmopathy. Per that study: Patients aged 18 to 65 had newly diagnosed hyperthyroidism that had lasted under 2 months.

This sequence was found in a woman in her thirties with Graves disease. This material consisted of peripheral blood mononuclear cells (PBMCs), taken at new diagnosis, from a patient treated with antithyroid drugs. This chain connects TRBV20-1 to TRBJ2-7; perhaps TRBD1 as D (6 bases). The CDR3 region is CSARLTGRTYEQYF. DNA for the CDR3: TGCAGTGCTCGTCTCACAGGGAGAACCTACGAGCAGTACTTC.